A single T cell receptor beta chain is shown here with its context. Antigen: not known. Germline V gives CDR1 SGHRS, CDR2 YFSETQ. The CDR3 is made up of 16 amino acids. Unmatched junction bases numbered 6, after V lost 5 bases and J lost 2 bases. The record originates from a study of T cell responses to AZD1222 COVID-19 vaccine. Study-wide results and limits: Dominant at 160-218 and 743-854, vaccine-associated CD4 TCRs also spanned spike. Receipt of two AZD1222 doses was followed by a rise in Spike-specific TCR breadth and depth. Most donors were white British and more were female, and clonal diversity was possibly underestimated. At baseline, just a handful of AZD1222 recipients tested seropositive.

Sequencing was performed with immunoSEQ multiplex PCR; in TCRdb, only in-frame clones are kept and a portion is missing. The sample lists approximately 46,000 clones; over 60% were seen once. This receptor was obtained from an adult in good health. Material: peripheral blood, obtained on day 0 of AZD1222 vaccination. The chain carries TRBV5-1 and TRBJ2-3; 12 bases are a match to TRBD2. The DNA for the CDR3 is TGCGCCAGCAGAATACTAGCGGGGGGCCTCACAGATACGCAGTATTTT. It is translated as CASRILAGGLTDTQYF.